This T cell receptor beta chain appears in the sequencing data of a study of T-cell reconstitution after alpha-beta-depleted transplantation in children. During its preparation, the TCRbeta library received unique molecular identifiers. TCRdb analysed the PCR reads with MiXCR anew, one entry per CDR3 protein. The sample has about 200,000 distinct CDR3 sequences, approximately 15% seen once. This clonotype appeared a few times. Trimming left V 6 bases short and J 4 bases short, with 17 bases between. CDR3 length: 15 residues. The sample in question was PBMCs from the stem cell graft donor, obtained from the stem cell graft. This receptor was obtained from a human donor who donated a stem cell graft to a child with acute lymphoblastic leukemia. This rearrangement joins TRBV12-3 or TRBV12-4 to TRBJ2-3; unclear D gene. CDR3: CASSRRVGIADTQYF. The CDR3 nucleotides are TGTGCCAGCAGCCGAAGAGTAGGGATCGCAGATACGCAGTATTTT.